This entry describes one T cell receptor (beta chain). The ends lost 7 bases at V and 1 base at J; junction bases unmatched: 11. Germline assignment: CDR1 SQVTM and CDR2 ANQGSEA. This CDR3 comprises 17 residues. This sample was included in a study of blood T cells in healthy people across ages. The authors ran a second PCR of about 7 to 11 cycles using a sample-barcoded 5' primer and a J-beta primer mix. TCRdb fed the 5' RACE reads into MiXCR, producing one record per CDR3 protein. Here the sample spans over 700,000 distinct CDR3 sequences, more than 20% being singletons. This sample was shared with a second study, whose subject was T cells of mothers and their children.

The chain recombines TRBV29-1 with TRBJ2-5, with 14 bases lining up with TRBD2. The material sequenced was blood. The origin of this receptor is a boy between 10 and 17 years old in good health. CDR3 sequence: CSAPGLAGDRAQETQYF. DNA of the CDR3: TGCAGCGCTCCGGGACTAGCGGGAGATCGGGCCCAAGAGACCCAGTACTTC.